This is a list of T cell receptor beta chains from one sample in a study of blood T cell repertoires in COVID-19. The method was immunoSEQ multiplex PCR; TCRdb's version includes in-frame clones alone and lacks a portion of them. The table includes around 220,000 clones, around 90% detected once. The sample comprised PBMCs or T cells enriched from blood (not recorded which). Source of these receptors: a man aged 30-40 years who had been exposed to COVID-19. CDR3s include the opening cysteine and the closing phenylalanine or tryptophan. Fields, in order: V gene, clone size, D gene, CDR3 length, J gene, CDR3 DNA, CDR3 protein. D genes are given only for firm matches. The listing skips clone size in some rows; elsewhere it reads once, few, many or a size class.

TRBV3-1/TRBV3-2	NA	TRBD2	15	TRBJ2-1	TGTGCCAGCAGCCCCCGGCTAGCGGATAACAATGAGCAGTTCTTC	CASSPRLADNNEQFF
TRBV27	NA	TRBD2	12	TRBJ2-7	TGTGCCAGCGGGACTAGCGGGGTAGAGCAGTACTTC	CASGTSGVEQYF
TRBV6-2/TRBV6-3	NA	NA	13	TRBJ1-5	TGTGCCAGCAGTCACACTAGCAATCAGCCCCAGCATTTT	CASSHTSNQPQHF
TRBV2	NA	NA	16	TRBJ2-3	TGTGCCAGCGGTTCCCTCTTAACGGAGGCAACAGATACGCAGTATTTT	CASGSLLTEATDTQYF
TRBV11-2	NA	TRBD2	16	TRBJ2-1	TGTGCCAGCAGCCCACCCAGACTAGCGGGTTACAATGAGCAGTTCTTC	CASSPPRLAGYNEQFF
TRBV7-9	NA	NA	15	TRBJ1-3	TGTGCCAGCACCGGAGAGGCCACGGGAGGAAACACCATATATTTT	CASTGEATGGNTIYF
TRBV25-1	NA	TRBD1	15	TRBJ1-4	TGTGCCAGCAGTGCCCAGACAGGGGTCGGTGAAAAACTGTTTTTT	CASSAQTGVGEKLFF
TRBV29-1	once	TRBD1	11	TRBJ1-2	TGCAGCGTTTCGACAGGGGATCGCTACACCTTC	CSVSTGDRYTF
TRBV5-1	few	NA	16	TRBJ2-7	TGCGCCAGCAGCCCGGACGGACACAGGGTCCCCTACGAGCAGTACTTC	CASSPDGHRVPYEQYF
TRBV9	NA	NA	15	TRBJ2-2	TGTGCCAGCAGCGTAGGGTACAGGTGGACCGGGGAGCTGTTTTTT	CASSVGYRWTGELFF
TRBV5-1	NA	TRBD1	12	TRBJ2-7	TGCGCCAGCAGCAGGGACAGCTACGAGCAGTACTTC	CASSRDSYEQYF
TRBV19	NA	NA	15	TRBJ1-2	TGTGCCAGTAGTCTCCGCCGACAGGTTGGCTATGGCTACACCTTC	CASSLRRQVGYGYTF
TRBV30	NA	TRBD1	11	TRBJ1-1	TGTGCCGTTGACAGGGCCACTGAAGCTTTCTTT	CAVDRATEAFF
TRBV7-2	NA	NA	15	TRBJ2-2	TGTGCCAGCAGCTTAAGAACTGCGAACACCGGGGAGCTGTTTTTT	CASSLRTANTGELFF
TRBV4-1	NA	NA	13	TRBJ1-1	TGCGCCAGCAGCCAAGTTCCCCTGCAGGGAACTTTCTTT	CASSQVPLQGTFF
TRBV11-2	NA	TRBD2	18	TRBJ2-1	TGTGCCAGCAGCTTATATGGACTAGCGGGGGCGACGTACAATGAGCAGTTCTTC	CASSLYGLAGATYNEQFF
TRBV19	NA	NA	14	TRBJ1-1	TGTGCCAGTAGTATCACAGGATTGAACACTGAAGCTTTCTTT	CASSITGLNTEAFF
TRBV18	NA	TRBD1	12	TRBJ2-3	TGTGCCAGCTCACCGACAGGGTTTACGCAGTATTTT	CASSPTGFTQYF